These 16 T cell receptor beta chains were sequenced from one sample in a study of shared clonotypes between healthy human individuals. Method: immunoSEQ multiplex PCR; TCRdb's copy keeps in-frame clones and lacks some. In the table there are fewer than 3 million clones, around 92% of which are singletons. Sequenced: naive CD4+ T cells from PBMCs. Regarding subset: CD45RA+ positively selected. The receptors come from a young man in good health. Some clones in this sample may be carry-over from other donors' samples.

This chain joins TRBV6-6 and TRBJ1-1, with D hard to call. V lost 4 bases to trimming and J lost 12 bases, with 18 bases between them. The length of the CDR3 is 13 residues. Germline V gives CDR1 MNHNY, CDR2 SVGAGI (reference sequence). The CDR3 nucleotides are TGTGCCAGCAGTTCCTCGGAAAATGGGTGGACTTTCTTT. Residues: CASSSSENGWTFF.

This chain links TRBV27 with TRBJ2-1; D is ambiguous. The CDR3 is 12 amino acids. Trimming removed 9 bases from V and 3 bases from J, with 9 bases in between. CDR1 and CDR2 from the germline V gene are MNHEY and SMNVEV (reference sequence). This CDR3 is CASRSHYNEQFF. The DNA of the CDR3 is TGTGCCAGTCGCAGCCACTACAATGAGCAGTTCTTC.

V usage is TRBV7-9 and J usage is TRBJ2-5, with 10 positions matching TRBD1. This CDR3 has 14 amino acids. Germline loops: CDR1 SEHNR, CDR2 FQNEAQ (reference sequence). Trimming cost V 5 bases and J 4 bases; bases outside gene matches: 4. CDR3 protein: CASSSRTGGETQYF. The CDR3 DNA sequence: TGTGCCAGCAGCAGCAGGACAGGGGGAGAGACCCAGTACTTC.

The V call is TRBV19, the J call TRBJ1-1; D is ambiguous. Germline V gene data show CDR1 as LNHDA and CDR2 as SQIVND (reference sequence). Trimming shortened V by 5 bases and J by 5 bases, and 15 bases separated the two germline ends. This CDR3 has 14 residues. Here the CDR3 reads CASSVGRWGTEAFF. DNA of the CDR3: TGTGCCAGTAGTGTAGGACGGTGGGGAACTGAAGCTTTCTTT.

J is TRBJ1-2 and V is TRBV6-1, with 8 bases that match TRBD1. CDR1 is MNHNS and CDR2 is SASEGT in the germline V gene. The CDR3 has 13 amino acids. J lost 6 bases, V lost 6 bases, and 6 bases had no gene match. The CDR3 loop reads CASSGQGRDGYTF. The CDR3 nucleotides are TGTGCCAGCAGCGGACAGGGTCGGGATGGCTACACCTTC.

The rearrangement links TRBV19 to TRBJ2-1; TRBD2 matches 8 bases. This CDR3 spans 18 amino acids. Germline loops: CDR1 LNHDA, CDR2 SQIVND (reference sequence). V dropped 3 bases and J dropped 4; count of bases not matched to a gene: 14. In nucleotides, the CDR3 is TGTGCCAGTAGTATTGATGGGCGAGCGGGAGCACCATACAATGAGCAGTTCTTC. Protein sequence: CASSIDGRAGAPYNEQFF.

The gene calls are TRBV28 and TRBJ2-7; either TRBD1 or TRBD2 may fit D (5 bases each). Trimming left V 6 bases short and J 2 bases short, with 17 bases between. This CDR3 comprises 15 residues. The germline CDR1 and CDR2 sequences are MDHEN and SYDVKM. DNA of the CDR3: TGTGCCAGCAGGCCCCCGGGACGGGGAACCTACGAGCAGTACTTC. It specifies CASRPPGRGTYEQYF.

This rearrangement joins TRBV7-2 to TRBJ2-1; TRBD2 might be the D (6 bases). This CDR3 is 16 amino acids long. The V gene's germline CDR1 is SGHTA and CDR2 FQGNSA. Trimming took 5 bases from V and 9 from J, leaving 23 bases between them. CDR3 sequence reads: CASSGAGDSVWFEQFF. As DNA, the CDR3 is TGTGCCAGCAGCGGAGCCGGGGACTCGGTTTGGTTTGAGCAGTTCTTC.

This chain links TRBV2 with TRBJ2-3, with D perhaps matching TRBD2 (6 bases). The CDR3 runs to 14 residues. The germline V gene has CDR1 SNHLY and CDR2 FYNNEI. The CDR3 region has the DNA TGTGCTGGAAATCTAGCGCCCGGGGGAGATACGCAGTATTTT. Translated, it gives CAGNLAPGGDTQYF.

The count of this clone is one. The chain has TRBV30 and TRBJ2-7; 10 bases align to TRBD2. The ends lost 4 bases at V and 3 bases at J; junction bases unmatched: 6. Germline-derived CDR1 and CDR2 are GTSNPN and SVGIG (reference sequence). The CDR3 covers 14 residues. The CDR3, as DNA: TGTGCCTGGACTTCTAGCGGGAGTCTCTACGAGCAGTACTTC. It is translated as CAWTSSGSLYEQYF.

Concerning this clone: A junction end diverges from the germline sequence, so it may reflect a read error. The V and J genes are TRBV6-1 and TRBJ1-2; 7 nucleotides match TRBD1. CDR1 and CDR2 from the germline V gene are MNHNS and SASEGT. CDR3 length: 13 residues. The CDR3 bases are TGTGCCATCAGTGCGACAGGGCAGGATGGCTACACCTTC. This encodes CAISATGQDGYTF.

The chain joins TRBV4-2 to TRBJ2-1, with 13 bases that match TRBD2. Per the germline V gene, CDR1 is LGHNA and CDR2 is YNFKEQ. The CDR3 has 16 residues. V dropped 4 bases and J dropped 8; count of bases not matched to a gene: 8. CDR3 region: CASSRQLAGGPHEQFF. Here the CDR3 DNA reads TGTGCCAGCAGCCGTCAACTAGCGGGAGGGCCTCATGAGCAGTTCTTC.

Turning to this clone: Other DNA sequences within the sample encode an identical CDR3. This sequence joins TRBV5-1 and TRBJ2-7; D unclear. Germline CDR1 is SGHRS and CDR2 is YFSETQ. V lost 0 bases and J lost 1, with 11 bases in between. The CDR3 extends over 15 amino acids. The CDR3 DNA reads as TGCGCCAGCAGCTTGGTTGGCCGATCATCCTACGAGCAGTACTTC. Translation gives CASSLVGRSSYEQYF.

V and J are TRBV5-4 and TRBJ2-7; D is perhaps TRBD2 (6 bases). The V gene lost 0 bases and the J gene lost 2 bases, with 12 bases spanning the gap. This CDR3 comprises 15 residues. CDR1 and CDR2 from the germline V gene are SGHNT and YYREEE (reference sequence). The CDR3 here is CASSLASGDAYEQYF. DNA of the CDR3: TGTGCCAGCAGCTTGGCCTCGGGGGATGCCTACGAGCAGTACTTC.

The V and J genes are TRBV4-1 and TRBJ2-3; 10 positions match TRBD1. The V gene end was trimmed by 0 bases and the J gene end by 2 bases; junction bases not matched to a gene: 5. CDR3 length: 17 amino acids. Germline CDR1 is MGHRA and CDR2 is YSYEKL. Here the CDR3 reads CASSQDAGTGVTDTQYF. Written as DNA, the CDR3 is TGCGCCAGCAGCCAAGACGCCGGGACAGGGGTCACAGATACGCAGTATTTT.

The chain employs TRBV7-2 and TRBJ2-7, with D unclear. Per germline, CDR1 SGHTA and CDR2 FQGNSA. The CDR3 loop spans 12 amino acids. V shed 1 base and J shed 7 bases, with 8 bases lying between them. CDR3 sequence: CASSLVILEQYF. CDR3 nucleotide sequence: TGTGCCAGCAGCTTAGTAATTTTGGAGCAGTACTTC.